This T cell receptor (beta chain) was recorded in a study of cytomegalovirus exposure and HLA in healthy donors. Study as a whole: Early release data held 75 million to 100 million unique TCRs from HLA-typed donors. Study observations and caveats: Later on, analysis showed that most CMV-associated TCR beta chains appeared to be HLA-restricted.

The CDR3 length is 18 residues. The V end lost 0 bases, the J end lost 0 bases, and 12 bases lay between the germline ends. Germline V gene data show CDR1 as SNHLY and CDR2 as FYNNEI. Researchers ran the PCR with 60 Vbeta and 13 Jbeta primers. Some clones are missing from TCRdb's copy, which holds only in-frame ones; the method was immunoSEQ multiplex PCR. The listing contains over 100,000 clones. Concerning this clone: Its antigen remains unknown.

V is TRBV2 and J is TRBJ2-6; D is perhaps TRBD2 (6 bases). This sequence originates from a man between 18 and 29 years old in good health and CMV-seronegative. Sequences were obtained from PBMCs. CDR3 in amino acids: CASSEARGAPSGANVLTF. The DNA for the CDR3 is TGTGCCAGCAGTGAAGCGCGGGGAGCCCCCTCTGGGGCCAACGTCCTGACTTTC.